This record looks at one T cell receptor beta chain sequence and its context. Its antigen is currently unknown. The data originate from a study of human T cells and chemical hapten exposure. Across the study: Per-sample variation in TCR yield stemmed mainly from small pooled library volume differences. Regarding the study as a whole: Having alopecia, the donors may differ immunologically from healthy people.

The time point denotes: patch test 1, 2 weeks after DPC sensitization. Treatment noted: therapeutic diphenylcyclopropenone sensitization with weekly scalp DPC. TCRdb used MiXCR to reprocess the RACE reads, holding one entry per CDR3 protein. Among more than 150,000 distinct CDR3 sequences listed, around 13% were seen once. The receptor comes from a woman aged 30 to 39 with alopecia areata. Some clones in this sample may be carry-over from other donors' samples. The sample here was whole blood, taken in connection with sensitization to the hapten diphenylcyclopropenone (DPC).

CDR3 protein: CASTTKDNSNTEAFF. CDR3 bases: TGTGCCAGCACCACAAAGGACAATTCGAACACTGAAGCTTTCTTT. V is TRBV3-1 and J is TRBJ1-1; perhaps TRBD1 as D (5 bases). The germline gives CDR1 LGHDT, CDR2 YNNKEL (reference sequence). V was clipped by 7 bases and J by 1 base, with 16 bases between them. The CDR3 length is 15 residues.